A selection of T cell receptor beta chains follows, all from one sample in a study of T cell responses to AZD1222 COVID-19 vaccine. TCRdb keeps only in-frame clones here, not all; method: immunoSEQ multiplex PCR. The sample carries some 84,000 clones, about 86% recorded once. The source material was peripheral blood, sampled on day 0 of AZD1222 vaccination. The receptors shown here come from an adult in good health. Both conserved end residues are part of each CDR3. Fields, in order: clone size, J gene, V gene, D gene, CDR3 protein, CDR3 DNA. A D gene is named only where the DNA matches it firmly. Rows give clone size only sometimes, using once, few, many, or a class for an expanded clone.

size: NA
J: TRBJ2-3
V: TRBV11-1
D: NA
CDR3: CASRLTGLSTDTQYF
DNA: TGTGCCAGCAGACTTACAGGTCTCAGCACAGATACGCAGTATTTT

size: NA
J: TRBJ1-1
V: TRBV6-2/TRBV6-3
D: NA
CDR3: CASSYSIGRMNTEAFF
DNA: TGTGCCAGCAGTTACTCGATCGGACGGATGAACACTGAAGCTTTCTTT

size: NA
J: TRBJ2-6
V: TRBV7-9
D: NA
CDR3: CASSLGTSGANVLTF
DNA: TGTGCCAGCAGCTTAGGGACCTCTGGGGCCAACGTCCTGACTTTC

size: NA
J: TRBJ2-7
V: TRBV28
D: NA
CDR3: CASSLPLAGGGYEQYF
DNA: TGTGCCAGCAGCCTACCCCTCGCAGGGGGAGGGTACGAGCAGTACTTC

size: NA
J: TRBJ1-2
V: TRBV27
D: NA
CDR3: CASSSLSSNGYTF
DNA: TGTGCCAGCAGTTCGCTTTCCTCGAATGGCTACACCTTC

size: NA
J: TRBJ1-5
V: TRBV5-8
D: TRBD1
CDR3: CASSLETGDNQPQHF
DNA: TGTGCCAGCAGCTTGGAGACAGGGGACAATCAGCCCCAGCATTTT

size: once
J: TRBJ2-1
V: TRBV5-6
D: NA
CDR3: CASSLRIDEQFF
DNA: TGTGCCAGCAGCTTAAGGATAGATGAGCAGTTCTTC

size: NA
J: TRBJ2-1
V: TRBV6-4
D: TRBD2
CDR3: CASSVLAQNPNEQFF
DNA: TGTGCCAGCAGTGTACTAGCGCAGAACCCTAATGAGCAGTTCTTC

size: NA
J: TRBJ2-7
V: TRBV5-1
D: NA
CDR3: CASSPTRTYEQYF
DNA: TGCGCCAGCAGCCCTACAAGAACCTACGAGCAGTACTTC

size: NA
J: TRBJ2-2
V: TRBV19
D: TRBD1
CDR3: CASKWTGILATGELFF
DNA: TGTGCCAGTAAGTGGACAGGGATTTTGGCGACCGGGGAGCTGTTTTTT

size: NA
J: TRBJ2-2
V: TRBV10-2
D: TRBD2
CDR3: CASSDGGRWTGELFF
DNA: TGCGCCAGCAGTGACGGCGGGAGGTGGACCGGGGAGCTGTTTTTT

size: NA
J: TRBJ2-7
V: TRBV4-2
D: TRBD2
CDR3: CASRRSTSDRGEQYF
DNA: TGTGCCAGCAGGAGGTCGACTAGCGATAGGGGAGAGCAGTACTTC

size: NA
J: TRBJ2-4
V: TRBV7-2
D: NA
CDR3: CASSLVPQKEEYF
DNA: TGTGCCAGCAGCTTAGTTCCGCAAAAAGAGGAGTACTTC

size: NA
J: TRBJ1-4
V: TRBV5-5
D: NA
CDR3: CASSLGDLTNEKLFF
DNA: TGTGCCAGCAGCTTGGGTGACTTAACTAATGAAAAACTGTTTTTT

size: NA
J: TRBJ2-3
V: TRBV20-1
D: NA
CDR3: CSASTDTQYF
DNA: TGCAGTGCTAGCACAGATACGCAGTATTTT

size: NA
J: TRBJ1-2
V: TRBV19
D: NA
CDR3: CATTISGIYGYTF
DNA: TGTGCCACAACAATCTCAGGGATCTATGGCTACACCTTC

size: NA
J: TRBJ2-2
V: TRBV29-1
D: NA
CDR3: CSARGPVNTGELFF
DNA: TGCAGCGCAAGGGGACCGGTGAACACCGGGGAGCTGTTTTTT

size: NA
J: TRBJ2-1
V: TRBV12-3/TRBV12-4
D: NA
CDR3: CASSSSSDEQFF
DNA: TGTGCCAGCAGTTCCTCTAGCGATGAGCAGTTCTTC

size: NA
J: TRBJ2-3
V: TRBV10-3
D: NA
CDR3: CAISEGRAKDTQYF
DNA: TGTGCCATCAGTGAAGGCAGGGCAAAAGATACGCAGTATTTT

size: NA
J: TRBJ1-6
V: TRBV23-1
D: TRBD1
CDR3: CASRPFPGQVSSPLHF
DNA: TGCGCCAGCAGGCCTTTTCCCGGACAGGTCTCTTCACCCCTCCACTTT

size: NA
J: TRBJ1-3
V: TRBV2
D: NA
CDR3: CASSPDVSGNTIYF
DNA: TGTGCCAGCAGCCCAGATGTCTCTGGAAACACCATATATTTT

size: NA
J: TRBJ1-5
V: TRBV4-3
D: NA
CDR3: CASSQDWNQPQHF
DNA: TGCGCCAGCAGCCAAGATTGGAATCAGCCCCAGCATTTT

size: NA
J: TRBJ2-7
V: TRBV6-1
D: NA
CDR3: CASSEVRGYEQYF
DNA: TGTGCCAGCAGTGAAGTCAGGGGTTACGAGCAGTACTTC

size: NA
J: TRBJ1-4
V: TRBV28
D: NA
CDR3: CASRPNGEKLFF
DNA: TGTGCCAGCAGGCCAAACGGGGAAAAACTGTTTTTT

size: NA
J: TRBJ2-2
V: TRBV10-3
D: TRBD1
CDR3: CAISDDRGGIPGELFF
DNA: TGTGCCATCAGTGATGACAGGGGTGGTATCCCCGGGGAGCTGTTTTTT

size: NA
J: TRBJ2-6
V: TRBV4-3
D: NA
CDR3: CASSQEPRHLNSGANVLTF
DNA: TGCGCCAGCAGCCAAGAGCCGCGACACCTCAACTCTGGGGCCAACGTCCTGACTTTC

size: NA
J: TRBJ1-5
V: TRBV30
D: NA
CDR3: CAWSVSPGVVQPQHF
DNA: TGTGCCTGGAGTGTAAGCCCTGGAGTAGTTCAGCCCCAGCATTTT

size: few
J: TRBJ1-5
V: TRBV5-4
D: TRBD1
CDR3: CASSSGTGADQPQHF
DNA: TGTGCCAGCAGCTCCGGGACAGGGGCGGATCAGCCCCAGCATTTT

size: NA
J: TRBJ2-2
V: TRBV6-5
D: NA
CDR3: CASSYSIAPGELFF
DNA: TGTGCCAGCAGTTACTCGATAGCGCCCGGGGAGCTGTTTTTT

size: NA
J: TRBJ1-4
V: TRBV5-1
D: NA
CDR3: CASSLGGETLGANEKLFF
DNA: TGCGCCAGCAGCTTGGGCGGGGAGACCCTCGGGGCTAATGAAAAACTGTTTTTT

size: NA
J: TRBJ1-4
V: TRBV10-3
D: NA
CDR3: CAISELPGEKLFF
DNA: TGTGCCATCAGTGAGCTCCCGGGGGAAAAACTGTTTTTT

size: NA
J: TRBJ1-2
V: TRBV28
D: NA
CDR3: CASSWQGSNYGYTF
DNA: TGTGCCAGCAGTTGGCAAGGGTCCAACTATGGCTACACCTTC

size: NA
J: TRBJ2-1
V: TRBV24-1
D: NA
CDR3: CATAGPQEDNEQFF
DNA: TGTGCCACCGCTGGGCCCCAGGAGGACAATGAGCAGTTCTTC